The 20 T cell receptor beta chains presented below share a single source sample, sequenced in a study of beta chain features in type 1 diabetes (dated by TCRdb to the late 2010s). What the authors observed across the whole study: Type 1 diabetes patients showed a moderate but significant shortening of TCRB CDR3 length in all four CD4+ subsets.

Library preparation used the immunoSEQ multiplex PCR assay. The entire amount of isolated RNA was reverse transcribed using the High Capacity cDNA Reverse Transcription Kit, so the sequenced TCRB transcripts were expressed ones. The table was pulled from immuneACCESS by TCRdb, which kept in-frame rearrangements only. Such tables lose some clones; where checked, under half of the loss comes from unresolved V genes, and the rest has no known cause. This sample gives around 140,000 clones in total; roughly 10% of them show up just once. Under 0.9% of the sample is taken by the ten largest. The antigens of these receptors remain unknown. Sequenced material: central memory CD4+ T cells from blood. These receptors all come from a man aged 30 to 39 with type 1 diabetes.

V gene TRBV30 combines with J gene TRBJ2-5; 10 bases match TRBD1. The CDR3 contains 12 residues. V dropped 5 bases and J dropped 5; count of bases not matched to a gene: 2. Germline assignment: CDR1 GTSNPN and CDR2 SVGIG (reference sequence). The CDR3 nucleotides are TGTGCCTGGGACAGGGGGCATGAGACCCAGTACTTC. Amino acids: CAWDRGHETQYF.

This clone was seen only a few times. The rearrangement joins TRBV4-3 to TRBJ2-6; 7 bases fit TRBD1. CDR3 length: 16 amino acids. V dropped 2 bases and J dropped 4; count of bases not matched to a gene: 5. Germline CDR1 LGHNA, CDR2 YSLEER. The CDR3 is CASSQPTGDGANVLTF. CDR3 DNA: TGCGCCAGCAGCCAACCAACAGGGGACGGGGCCAACGTCCTGACTTTC.

The genes are TRBV7-2 and TRBJ1-1; tentative D call: TRBD1 (5 bases). Between the trimmed V and J ends, which lost 7 bases and 3 bases, there was a span of 18 bases. The CDR3 spans 15 residues. Looked up from germline, CDR1 is SGHTA and CDR2 is FQGNSA. For the CDR3, the DNA is TGTGCCAGCATCTCTTACAGTCGCAGGGACACTGAAGCTTTCTTT. The encoded protein is CASISYSRRDTEAFF.

This clone was seen a handful of times. CDR3 nucleotide sequence: TGTGCCAGCAGCTTTTCGGACAGAGACACCGGGGAGCTGTTTTTT. Its protein is CASSFSDRDTGELFF. The V and J genes are TRBV5-4 and TRBJ2-2, with a possible D match to TRBD1 (6 bases). Germline V gives CDR1 SGHNT, CDR2 YYREEE (reference sequence). Trimming stripped 2 bases from V and 3 bases from J, with 11 bases between. This CDR3 region has 15 residues.

A few counts support this clone. This chain uses TRBV29-1 with TRBJ2-5; possibly TRBD1 for D (6 bases). This CDR3 spans 12 amino acids. V gave up 4 bases and J gave up 3 bases, with 9 bases separating them. Germline CDR1 reads SQVTM; CDR2 reads ANQGSEA. The CDR3 sequence is CSVGGRKETQYF. The CDR3 DNA reads TGCAGCGTTGGGGGGCGGAAAGAGACCCAGTACTTC.

This clone showed up just a few times. The chain links TRBV7-9 to TRBJ2-1, with D possibly TRBD2 on 6 matching bases. The V gene lost 6 bases and the J gene lost 4 bases, with 13 bases spanning the gap. Germline V gene data show CDR1 as SEHNR and CDR2 as FQNEAQ (reference sequence). This CDR3 contains 14 residues. The CDR3, as DNA: TGTGCCAGCAGTTCGGGCGGGGATTACAATGAGCAGTTCTTC. Its protein is CASSSGGDYNEQFF. Using reference TRBV7-9 and TRBJ2-1 for the parts outside the CDR3, the full variable domain is DTGVSQNPRHKITKRGQNVTFRCDPISEHNRLYWYRQTLGQGPEFLTYFQNEAQLEKSRLLSDRFSAERPKGSFSTLEIQRTEQGDSAMYLCASSSGGDYNEQFFGPGTRLTVL.

Of note for this clone: Other DNA variants within this sample encode the same CDR3. CDR3 sequence (DNA): TGCAGTGCTCCCTCCACAGATACGCAGTATTTT. It encodes CSAPSTDTQYF. V is TRBV20-1 and J is TRBJ2-3, with unresolved D. CDR1 and CDR2 (germline): DFQATT, SNEGSKA (reference sequence). The V gene lost 5 bases and the J gene lost 2 bases, with 5 bases spanning the gap. This CDR3 spans 11 amino acids.

In this sample, this clone turned up a few times. Other DNA sequences of this sample code for an identical CDR3. V is TRBV28 and J is TRBJ1-2; TRBD1 aligns across 8 bases. CDR3 length equals 13 residues. CDR1 and CDR2 from the germline V gene are MDHEN and SYDVKM. Losses at the gene ends were 4 bases for V and 4 bases for J; bases not matched to a gene: 2. This chain's CDR3 is CASSSGQGYGYTF. The CDR3 nucleotides are TGTGCCAGCAGTTCTGGACAGGGCTATGGCTACACCTTC.

This clone has only a few counts. V is TRBV21-1 and J is TRBJ1-1. TRBV21-1 is designated a pseudogene. The CDR3 covers 13 residues. The DNA for the CDR3 is TGTGCCAGCAGCAAGTGCCGGGACACTGAAGCTTTCTTT. Its protein product is CASSKCRDTEAFF.

This clone was seen a few times. This chain connects TRBV27 to TRBJ2-1; 9 nucleotides agree with TRBD2. This CDR3 is built from 16 residues. Germline assignment: CDR1 MNHEY and CDR2 SMNVEV (reference sequence). Losses at the gene ends were 6 bases for V and 0 bases for J; bases not matched to a gene: 6. CDR3: CASSPAGGHSYNEQFF. CDR3 bases: TGTGCCAGCAGCCCAGCGGGGGGTCACTCCTACAATGAGCAGTTCTTC.

This rearrangement joins TRBV6-6 to TRBJ1-5; unclear D gene. Germline V CDR1 and CDR2: MNHNY, SVGAGI (reference sequence). The CDR3 covers 14 residues. The V and J ends lost 6 bases and 6 bases respectively, with 15 bases between them. CDR3 amino acids: CASSPAGDRQPQHF. DNA of the CDR3: TGTGCCAGCAGCCCCGCCGGGGATCGTCAGCCCCAGCATTTT.

This clone turned up a few times. This rearrangement joins TRBV11-3 to TRBJ2-1; TRBD2 matches at 7 bases. The CDR3 has 18 residues. V lost 0 bases, J lost 2 bases, and 10 bases stayed unmatched. Per the germline V gene, CDR1 is SGHNT and CDR2 is YENEEA. CDR3 sequence: CASSLDGVGTTPYNEQFF. Here the CDR3 DNA reads TGTGCCAGCAGCTTAGATGGAGTGGGGACTACCCCCTACAATGAGCAGTTCTTC. Looking up the rest from reference TRBV11-3 and TRBJ2-1 gives the full variable domain: EAGVVQSPRYKIIEKKQPVAFWCNPISGHNTLYWYLQNLGQGPELLIRYENEEAVDDSQLPKDRFSAERLKGVDSTLKIQPAELGDSAVYLCASSLDGVGTTPYNEQFFGPGTRLTVL.

On this clone itself: The junction shows a germline mismatch at one end, possibly a read error. This chain connects TRBV27 to TRBJ2-7, with D possibly matching TRBD2 (6 bases). The CDR3 covers 13 residues. Germline assignment: CDR1 MNHEY and CDR2 SMNVEV (reference sequence). The CDR3 region is CASSLGGTSRLDF. The CDR3 bases are TGTGCCAGCAGTTTAGGAGGGACTTCACGTTTGGACTTC.

This clone turned up a few times. The gene calls are TRBV7-3 and TRBJ1-2, with 9 bases matching TRBD1. CDR1 SGHTA and CDR2 FQGTGA come from the germline V gene. V trimming: 5 bases; J trimming: 6 bases; junction bases outside the gene matches: 4. The CDR3 length is 13 residues. The CDR3 reads CASSPRTGDGYTF. Here the CDR3 DNA reads TGTGCCAGCAGCCCTAGGACAGGGGATGGCTACACCTTC.

In its sample, this clone was seen a few times. The rearrangement links TRBV4-2 to TRBJ2-5, with TRBD2 identical over 8 bases. This CDR3 contains 17 residues. CDR1 LGHNA and CDR2 YNFKEQ come from the germline V gene. V lost 6 bases and J lost 1; bases outside the gene matches: 13. This chain's CDR3 is CASSLGGGGPIQETQYF. CDR3 bases: TGTGCCAGCAGTCTCGGTGGCGGGGGGCCGATCCAAGAGACCCAGTACTTC.

This chain links TRBV2 with TRBJ2-3, with 10 positions matching TRBD2. The germline gives CDR1 SNHLY, CDR2 FYNNEI. The CDR3 is 17 amino acids. Losses at the gene ends were 10 bases for V and 0 bases for J; bases not matched to a gene: 13. The CDR3 bases are TGTGCCACCTCAGGGCCTAGCGGGGGCCGGAGCACAGATACGCAGTATTTT. Its protein product is CATSGPSGGRSTDTQYF.

A few counts support this clone. The rearrangement links TRBV18 to TRBJ2-7; D may be TRBD1 (6 bases). The CDR3 has 14 amino acids. Per germline, CDR1 KGHSH and CDR2 LQKENI. Between the trimmed V and J ends, which lost 4 bases and 2 bases, there was a span of 12 bases. This CDR3 is CASSLQGTTYEQYF. The CDR3, as DNA: TGTGCCAGCTCACTACAGGGCACTACCTACGAGCAGTACTTC. The full variable domain, with the rest looked up from reference TRBV18 and TRBJ2-7, is NAGVMQNPRHLVRRRGQEARLRCSPMKGHSHVYWYRQLPEEGLKFMVYLQKENIIDESGMPKERFSAEFPKEGPSILRIQQVVRGDSAAYFCASSLQGTTYEQYFGPGTRLTVT.

This clone turned up a few times. The V call is TRBV5-4, the J call TRBJ2-4; D not resolved. Germline-derived CDR1 and CDR2 are SGHNT and YYREEE (reference sequence). CDR3 length equals 16 residues. V lost 1 base, J lost 0 bases, and 11 bases lay in between. CDR3 amino acids: CASSLPGGLAKNIQYF. The DNA for the CDR3 is TGTGCCAGCAGCTTGCCCGGTGGGCTAGCCAAAAACATTCAGTACTTC.

This clone was seen more than once but under ten times. The rearrangement links TRBV29-1 to TRBJ2-6, with TRBD1 identical over 7 bases. V shed 5 bases, J shed 4 bases, and the junction held 8 bases outside the gene matches. CDR3 length equals 15 residues. Germline loops: CDR1 SQVTM, CDR2 ANQGSEA. Here the CDR3 reads CSVKTGVAGANVLTF. DNA of the CDR3: TGCAGCGTTAAAACAGGGGTAGCCGGGGCCAACGTCCTGACTTTC. The whole variable domain, filled in from reference TRBV29-1 and TRBJ2-6, reads SAVISQKPSRDICQRGTSLTIQCQVDSQVTMMFWYRQQPGQSLTLIATANQGSEATYESGFVIDKFPISRPNLTFSTLTVSNMSPEDSSIYLCSVKTGVAGANVLTFGAGSRLTVL.

J is TRBJ1-6 and V is TRBV30; tentative D call: TRBD1 (5 bases). V lost 0 bases to trimming and J lost 8 bases, with 11 bases between them. In germline, CDR1 is GTSNPN, CDR2 SVGIG (reference sequence). The CDR3 sequence is 14 residues long. CDR3 loop: CAWSVGGRYSPLHF. The CDR3 DNA follows: TGTGCCTGGAGTGTCGGGGGTCGGTATTCACCCCTCCACTTT.